The entry that follows covers one T cell receptor beta chain sequence. TCRdb's table, derived via immunoSEQ multiplex PCR, lists solely in-frame clones and lacks some. The table lists roughly 30,000 clones, roughly 82% of them singletons. This sample stems from a study of STAT5B mutations in CD4+ large granular lymphocyte leukemia. J was trimmed by 0 bases and V by 2 bases; bases with no gene match: 8. Per germline, CDR1 KGHSH and CDR2 LQKENI. The CDR3 sequence is 18 residues long. This clonotype originated in a human donor in good health. The specimen was CD4+ T cells from blood buffy coats. This chain links TRBV18 with TRBJ2-7, with 12 bases aligning to TRBD1. In nucleotides, the CDR3 is TGTGCCAGCTCACCAACTCCGGGACAGGGGGCCCCCTCCTACGAGCAGTACTTC. Translated: CASSPTPGQGAPSYEQYF.